This TCR beta chain was captured by sequencing in a study of CD8+ T cells in alopecia areata. The study's findings and limits: Among the cells sequenced in scalp samples are also the resident alphabeta T cells of normal skin. Higher clonality was seen in lesional scalp than in normal scalp, especially in alopecia totalis/universalis. Possibly as an HLA-related effect, TCR sharing across patients appeared less clear than in mice.

This clone was detected only once. No antigen is known for it. V was clipped by 6 bases and J by 5 bases, with 17 bases between them. This CDR3 comprises 14 residues. Germline V lookup: CDR1 LNHDA, CDR2 SQIVND (reference sequence). Individuals with alopecia areata gave both lesional scalp punch biopsies and peripheral blood for collection. Sequencing used cDNA as its template, made by extracting RNA and reverse transcribing it. The assay was immunoSEQ multiplex PCR, and TCRdb's table has in-frame clones only and misses some. The sample has around 35,000 clones; less than 70% are singletons. The TCR originated in a human donor with alopecia areata. The specimen was NKG2D-high CD8+ T cells sorted from blood. This chain uses TRBV19 with TRBJ2-7; D remains ambiguous. For the CDR3, the DNA is TGTGCCAGTAGCCCCGGGCTCGGTGGGCACGAGCAGTACTTC. Translated, it gives CASSPGLGGHEQYF.